One and the same sample provided the 27 T cell receptor beta chains below, sequenced in a study of blood T cell repertoires in COVID-19. This table comes from immunoSEQ multiplex PCR, and its TCRdb copy is limited to in-frame clones, with some not included. Here the sample spans fewer than 300,000 clones, about 85% being singletons. The sample consisted of peripheral blood. These receptors were taken from a human donor in a cohort sampled during active COVID-19.

Turning to this clone: One end of the junction does not line up with germline, which may come from a read error. The genes are TRBV9 and TRBJ1-3; 9 nucleotides match TRBD1. In germline, CDR1 is SGDLS, CDR2 YYNGEE. There are 15 residues in the CDR3. CDR3 DNA sequence: TGTGCCAGCAGTGTAGGACAGGGGACGGGAAACACCATATATTTT. It encodes CASSVGQGTGNTIYF.

The chain carries TRBV4-1 and TRBJ2-5; no definite D call. CDR1 is MGHRA and CDR2 is YSYEKL in the germline V gene. This CDR3 has 14 amino acids. V lost 1 base and J lost 6, with 12 bases in between. The CDR3: CASSQVLLSQTQYF. The CDR3, as DNA: TGCGCCAGCAGCCAAGTTCTCCTATCGCAGACCCAGTACTTC.

This chain connects TRBV4-3 to TRBJ2-7, with D maybe TRBD2 (6 bases). Germline V gives CDR1 LGHNA, CDR2 YSLEER. Trimming stripped 0 bases from V and 2 bases from J, with 11 bases between. CDR3 length equals 15 residues. This chain's CDR3 is CASSQEVGGAYEQYF. In nucleotides, the CDR3 is TGCGCCAGCAGCCAAGAGGTGGGGGGAGCCTACGAGCAGTACTTC.

This chain connects TRBV7-9 to TRBJ1-2, with D maybe TRBD1 (6 bases). V was pared by 2 bases and J by 6 bases, with 19 bases between. The length of the CDR3 is 16 residues. CDR1 is SEHNR, CDR2 FQNEAQ, per germline (reference sequence). In DNA form, the CDR3 reads TGTGCCAGCAGCTTAAATGGACAGCTGTTTTCCGATGGCTACACCTTC. It encodes CASSLNGQLFSDGYTF.

The chain combines TRBV28 with TRBJ2-7; tentative D call: TRBD2 (6 bases). This CDR3 has 13 residues. V was shortened by 11 bases and J by 2 bases, with 16 bases between the two germline ends. The germline V gene encodes CDR1 MDHEN and CDR2 SYDVKM. CDR3 loop: CASSPGSAYEQYF. The CDR3 DNA sequence: TGTGCCTCCTCCCCCGGGAGTGCCTACGAGCAGTACTTC.

The chain uses TRBV2 and TRBJ2-5; 7 positions agree with TRBD2. CDR1 and CDR2 (germline): SNHLY, FYNNEI. The V segment lost 6 bases and the J segment 4 bases; nucleotides outside the gene matches: 8. This CDR3 has 14 amino acids. This CDR3 reads CASSRAGITETQYF. The CDR3 nucleotides read TGTGCCAGCAGCCGAGCGGGAATAACAGAGACCCAGTACTTC.

The rearrangement uses TRBV7-8 and TRBJ1-4; tentative D call: TRBD1 (6 bases). V was cut by 2 bases and J by 6 bases, with 13 bases left in between. This CDR3 contains 15 residues. CDR1 is SGHVS, CDR2 FQNEAQ, per germline. This chain's CDR3 is CASSLNGGGHEKLFF. Here the CDR3 DNA reads TGTGCCAGCAGCTTAAATGGGGGGGGGCATGAAAAACTGTTTTTT. The full variable domain, completed using reference TRBV7-8 and TRBJ1-4, is GAGVSQSPRYKVAKRGQDVALRCDPISGHVSLFWYQQALGQGPEFLTYFQNEAQLDKSGLPSDRFFAERPEGSVSTLKIQRTQQEDSAVYLCASSLNGGGHEKLFFGSGTQLSVL.

This clone was observed a few times. CDR3 DNA sequence: TGTGCCAGTAGTATCGGGAGAGATACGCAGTATTTT. Translated: CASSIGRDTQYF. The V gene is TRBV19, the J gene TRBJ2-3; D is perhaps TRBD2 (6 bases). Germline V gene lookup returns CDR1 LNHDA and CDR2 SQIVND (reference sequence). There are 12 residues in the CDR3. Deletions cut 3 bases from V and 5 bases from J, with 6 bases between.

The chain joins TRBV4-1 to TRBJ1-5; D perhaps matches TRBD1 (6 bases). This CDR3 contains 16 residues. The V gene lost 1 base and the J gene lost 7 bases, with 17 bases spanning the gap. The germline gives CDR1 MGHRA, CDR2 YSYEKL. The DNA of the CDR3 is TGCGCCAGCAGCCAAGGGGGGACATTGGGTAGACAGCCCCAGCATTTT. This gives the protein CASSQGGTLGRQPQHF.

This clone has a handful of counts. The V call is TRBV19, the J call TRBJ2-7, with TRBD1 as a possible D gene (5 bases). The V gene's germline CDR1 is LNHDA and CDR2 SQIVND (reference sequence). This CDR3 comprises 14 residues. V lost 10 bases to trimming and J lost 2 bases, with 18 bases between them. In DNA form, the CDR3 reads TGTGCCACCGCTCTTGCATGGGGCGCCTACGAGCAGTACTTC. Translated: CATALAWGAYEQYF.

The genes are TRBV24-1 and TRBJ2-3; the match to TRBD2 covers 11 bases. The CDR3 consists of 16 residues. Per germline, CDR1 KGHDR and CDR2 SFDVKD. The ends lost 2 bases at V and 4 bases at J; junction bases unmatched: 4. CDR3 in DNA: TGTGCCACCAGTGATTCCCTAGCGGGAGGACCAGATACGCAGTATTTT. Protein product: CATSDSLAGGPDTQYF.

A word on this clone: The same CDR3 also results from other DNA sequences found in this sample. V gene TRBV19 combines with J gene TRBJ2-2; D unclear. In germline, CDR1 is LNHDA, CDR2 SQIVND (reference sequence). This CDR3 is 14 amino acids long. The ends were cut back, 5 bases at V and 1 base at J, with 8 bases in the middle. CDR3 loop: CASSPTGNTGELFF. The CDR3 DNA sequence: TGTGCCAGTAGTCCGACTGGGAACACCGGGGAGCTGTTTTTT.

CDR3 residues: CASSPPSTDTQYF. For the CDR3, the DNA is TGTGCCAGCAGTCCCCCAAGCACAGATACGCAGTATTTT. The chain is built from TRBV7-9 and TRBJ2-3; no clear D gene. This CDR3 is 13 amino acids long. The ends were cut back, 6 bases at V and 0 bases at J, with 7 bases in the middle. Per the germline V gene, CDR1 is SEHNR and CDR2 is FQNEAQ (reference sequence). Together with reference TRBV7-9 and TRBJ2-3, the CDR3 gives the full variable domain: DTGVSQNPRHKITKRGQNVTFRCDPISEHNRLYWYRQTLGQGPEFLTYFQNEAQLEKSRLLSDRFSAERPKGSFSTLEIQRTEQGDSAMYLCASSPPSTDTQYFGPGTRLTVL.

The CDR3 reads CASSSRDRAFGYTF. In nucleotides, the CDR3 is TGTGCCAGCAGCTCCCGGGACAGGGCTTTTGGCTACACCTTC. The chain recombines TRBV7-8 with TRBJ1-2, with 9 bases matching TRBD1. The CDR3 is 14 residues long. Trimming cost V 4 bases and J 7 bases; bases outside gene matches: 7. The germline CDR1 and CDR2 sequences are SGHVS and FQNEAQ.

To note about this clone: This CDR3 is also generated by other DNA sequences in the sample. This chain connects TRBV3-1 (or the pseudogene TRBV3-2) to TRBJ2-3; possible D gene TRBD2, 5 bases. The CDR3 runs 13 residues. V was pared by 3 bases and J by 4 bases, with 8 bases between. Germline assignment: CDR1 LGHDT and CDR2 YNNKEL (reference sequence). This CDR3 reads CASSHRTADTQYF. For the CDR3, the DNA is TGTGCCAGCAGCCACCGGACTGCAGATACGCAGTATTTT.

The J gene is TRBJ2-7, the V gene TRBV20-1; D gene uncertain. The CDR3 totals 11 residues. Germline V lookup: CDR1 DFQATT, CDR2 SNEGSKA (reference sequence). CDR3 coding DNA: TGCGTCATGAGCTTAGACTACGAGCAGTACTTC. Its translation is CVMSLDYEQYF.

The gene calls are TRBV7-3 and TRBJ1-1; 7 nucleotides align to TRBD1. V gave up 4 bases and J gave up 5 bases; unmatched junction bases: 10. Germline V CDR1 and CDR2: SGHTA, FQGTGA. The CDR3 totals 15 residues. The CDR3 here is CASSSTGDGGTEAFF. The CDR3 DNA sequence: TGTGCCAGCAGCTCAACAGGGGATGGAGGGACTGAAGCTTTCTTT. Complete variable domain (other parts from reference TRBV7-3 and TRBJ1-1): GAGVSQTPSNKVTEKGKYVELRCDPISGHTALYWYRQSLGQGPEFLIYFQGTGAADDSGLPNDRFFAVRPEGSVSTLKIQRTERGDSAVYLCASSSTGDGGTEAFFGQGTRLTVV.

This clone has a handful of counts. The chain employs TRBV5-1 and TRBJ2-3; weak D call: TRBD1 (6 bases). Germline loops: CDR1 SGHRS, CDR2 YFSETQ. V lost 3 bases, J lost 2 bases, and 10 bases lay in between. This CDR3 is 14 amino acids long. Here the CDR3 reads CASSSGQPTDTQYF. The DNA for the CDR3 is TGCGCCAGCAGCTCAGGACAGCCCACAGATACGCAGTATTTT.

The V gene is TRBV27, the J gene TRBJ2-5; a weak D match, TRBD2 (6 bases). This CDR3 contains 15 residues. Germline V gene data show CDR1 as MNHEY and CDR2 as SMNVEV (reference sequence). V was clipped by 2 bases and J by 0 bases, with 10 bases between them. This chain's CDR3 is CASSLVRGYQETQYF. The CDR3 DNA sequence: TGTGCCAGCAGTTTAGTTCGGGGGTACCAAGAGACCCAGTACTTC.

DNA of the CDR3: TGTGCCACCAGTGATGGACAGGGGGCCGGAGAGACCCAGTACTTC. This gives the protein CATSDGQGAGETQYF. The J gene is TRBJ2-5, the V gene TRBV24-1, with 11 positions matching TRBD1. The CDR3 contains 15 residues. J gave up 4 bases and V 3 bases, and 3 bases lay outside the gene matches. The germline gives CDR1 KGHDR, CDR2 SFDVKD.

In this sample, this clone turned up once. The chain uses TRBV30 and TRBJ1-2, with TRBD1 as a possible D gene (5 bases). Germline assignment: CDR1 GTSNPN and CDR2 SVGIG (reference sequence). Trimming stripped 4 bases from V and 7 bases from J, with 13 bases between. This CDR3 has 12 residues. CDR3 nucleotides: TGTGCCTGGACTACGGGGGTCGGTGGCTACACCTTC. Protein: CAWTTGVGGYTF.

The chain carries TRBV10-2 and TRBJ2-1, with D hard to call. Germline values: CDR1 WSHSY, CDR2 SAAADI. V was clipped by 7 bases and J by 8 bases, with 12 bases between them. This CDR3 spans 12 amino acids. The CDR3 DNA is TGCGCCAGCACGGATAGCAGTGATGAGCAGTTCTTC. Translated: CASTDSSDEQFF.

This sequence joins TRBV30 and TRBJ2-1, with no clear D. The CDR3 has 12 residues. Per germline, CDR1 GTSNPN and CDR2 SVGIG (reference sequence). Trimming pared 0 bases from V and 7 bases from J, leaving 7 bases between. The CDR3: CAWSVNSNEQFF. CDR3 nucleotides: TGTGCCTGGAGTGTAAATTCAAATGAGCAGTTCTTC.

The chain uses TRBV19 and TRBJ2-3, with a tentative D call TRBD2 (5 bases). Trimming took 5 bases from V and 3 from J, leaving 9 bases between them. There are 13 residues in the CDR3. Germline V gives CDR1 LNHDA, CDR2 SQIVND (reference sequence). CDR3 nucleotides: TGTGCCAGTAGTCGTCGGGGAACAGATACGCAGTATTTT. Amino acids: CASSRRGTDTQYF.

The V call is TRBV6-5, the J call TRBJ1-2; 8 bases match TRBD1. The length of the CDR3 is 16 residues. The ends lost 0 bases at V and 2 bases at J; junction bases unmatched: 5. CDR1 and CDR2 from the germline V gene are MNHEY and SVGAGI. CDR3 sequence reads: CASSYSYRGGNYGYTF. In nucleotides, the CDR3 is TGTGCCAGCAGTTACTCGTACAGGGGGGGGAACTATGGCTACACCTTC.

The chain uses TRBV7-9 and TRBJ1-6, with 8 nucleotides matching TRBD1. V was pared by 1 base and J by 5 bases, with 7 bases of the junction left unmatched. CDR3 size: 17 residues. The germline V gene encodes CDR1 SEHNR and CDR2 FQNEAQ (reference sequence). Here the CDR3 reads CASSLGQGIGDNSPLHF. The CDR3 nucleotides read TGTGCCAGCAGCTTAGGACAGGGGATTGGAGATAATTCACCCCTCCACTTT.

This clone came up a few times. The V call is TRBV7-9, the J call TRBJ1-5; 8 positions agree with TRBD1. The CDR3 is 14 residues long. Trimming cost V 4 bases and J 9 bases; bases outside gene matches: 8. The germline gives CDR1 SEHNR, CDR2 FQNEAQ (reference sequence). The CDR3 spells CASSSRDRPWPQHF. In nucleotides, the CDR3 is TGTGCCAGCAGCTCCCGGGACAGGCCGTGGCCCCAGCATTTT.